The 30 T cell receptor beta chains in this list originate from one sample, sequenced in a study of blood T cell repertoires in COVID-19. Assay used: immunoSEQ multiplex PCR; TCRdb lists only in-frame clones, some missing. The sample contains 440,000 or so clones, around nine tenths of which appear only once. The sequenced material came from peripheral blood. The origin of the receptors is a woman between 40 and 50 years old with COVID-19, enrolled during active disease.

V and J are TRBV5-1 and TRBJ1-4, with 10 nucleotides matching TRBD1. Per germline, CDR1 SGHRS and CDR2 YFSETQ. V dropped 0 bases and J dropped 7; count of bases not matched to a gene: 3. CDR3 length: 15 amino acids. CDR3 protein: CASSLGGQGFEKLFF. CDR3 bases: TGCGCCAGCAGCTTGGGGGGACAGGGGTTTGAAAAACTGTTTTTT.

Regarding this clone: This specimen includes other DNA sequences encoding the same CDR3. This chain joins TRBV6-2 or TRBV6-3 and TRBJ1-5; possible D gene TRBD1, 6 bases. The V end lost 3 bases, the J end lost 2 bases, and 11 bases lay between the germline ends. The CDR3 is 15 residues long. Germline V gene data show CDR1 as MNHEY and CDR2 as SVGEGT. CDR3 sequence reads: CASSYSRTGNQPQHF. In DNA, the CDR3 is TGTGCCAGCAGTTATAGCAGGACAGGCAATCAGCCCCAGCATTTT.

As concerns this clone: The sample contains more than one DNA sequence encoding this CDR3. V and J are TRBV5-6 and TRBJ1-1; TRBD1 is a possible D gene (5 bases). CDR1 and CDR2 (germline): SGHDT, YYEEEE. The CDR3 loop spans 14 amino acids. V lost 0 bases and J 0 bases, leaving 6 bases between the germline ends. The CDR3 region is CASSLDRLNTEAFF. The CDR3 DNA follows: TGTGCCAGCAGCTTGGACAGGTTGAACACTGAAGCTTTCTTT.

This chain links TRBV19 with TRBJ1-2; TRBD1 aligns across 11 bases. CDR3 length: 15 residues. V lost 8 bases and J lost 2; bases outside the gene matches: 7. Germline values: CDR1 LNHDA, CDR2 SQIVND (reference sequence). The DNA for the CDR3 is TGTGCCAGTGGAAGGACAGGGGGCAGGAACTATGGCTACACCTTC. Amino acids: CASGRTGGRNYGYTF.

The rearrangement joins TRBV28 to TRBJ2-7; D is undetermined. Between the trimmed V and J ends, which lost 3 bases and 2 bases, there was a span of 11 bases. The V gene's germline CDR1 is MDHEN and CDR2 SYDVKM. CDR3 length: 14 amino acids. DNA for the CDR3: TGTGCCAGCAGTTTTACGGGTCCCCCCTACGAGCAGTACTTC. Its protein product is CASSFTGPPYEQYF.

This sequence joins TRBV28 and TRBJ2-7, with 9 bases aligning to TRBD2. The CDR3 loop spans 15 amino acids. Trimming removed 7 bases from V and 4 bases from J; junction bases left unmatched: 11. Germline V gene sequence: CDR1 MDHEN, CDR2 SYDVKM. The CDR3 nucleotides read TGTGCCAGCACAAGCGGGGGGAGGCCGATGTACGAGCAGTACTTC. The encoded protein is CASTSGGRPMYEQYF. Full variable domain (rest looked up from reference TRBV28 and TRBJ2-7): DVKVTQSSRYLVKRTGEKVFLECVQDMDHENMFWYRQDPGLGLRLIYFSYDVKMKEKGDIPEGYSVSREKKERFSLILESASTNQTSMYLCASTSGGRPMYEQYFGPGTRLTVT.

The chain uses TRBV12-3 or TRBV12-4 and TRBJ1-1, with D perhaps matching TRBD1 (5 bases). V lost 3 bases and J lost 4, with 9 bases in between. The CDR3 consists of 13 residues. CDR3 protein: CASSFYGGTEAFF. The CDR3 DNA follows: TGTGCCAGCAGTTTTTACGGGGGCACTGAAGCTTTCTTT.

The J gene is TRBJ1-1, the V gene TRBV7-9; D is unresolved. From germline, CDR1 is SEHNR and CDR2 FQNEAQ (reference sequence). The CDR3 is made up of 13 amino acids. Trimming pared 5 bases from V and 6 bases from J, leaving 13 bases between. CDR3 amino acids: CASSAYSPPEAFF. The CDR3 DNA sequence: TGTGCCAGCAGCGCATACAGTCCCCCTGAAGCTTTCTTT. The full variable domain, rest sourced from reference TRBV7-9 and TRBJ1-1, is DTGVSQNPRHKITKRGQNVTFRCDPISEHNRLYWYRQTLGQGPEFLTYFQNEAQLEKSRLLSDRFSAERPKGSFSTLEIQRTEQGDSAMYLCASSAYSPPEAFFGQGTRLTVV.

The chain carries TRBV6-4 and TRBJ1-1, with D perhaps TRBD1 (5 bases). Germline lookup yields CDR1 MRHNA and CDR2 SNTAGT. The CDR3 spans 14 residues. The ends were cut back, 7 bases at V and 4 bases at J, with 16 bases in the middle. As DNA, the CDR3 is TGTGCCAGCAAAGGGACGGGAGAAGGCACTGAAGCTTTCTTT. It is translated as CASKGTGEGTEAFF.

The V call is TRBV4-3, the J call TRBJ2-7; D is possibly TRBD2 (5 bases). The germline V and J ends were trimmed by 1 base and 0 bases, with 13 bases remaining between them. There are 16 residues in the CDR3. Germline CDR1 and CDR2: LGHNA and YSLEER. The CDR3 DNA reads as TGCGCCAGCAGCCAAGGGAGGCCAGCCGACTCCTACGAGCAGTACTTC. Its protein is CASSQGRPADSYEQYF.

The chain employs TRBV19 and TRBJ2-7; 9 bases match TRBD1. V lost 5 bases to trimming and J lost 3 bases; unmatched junction nucleotides: 11. The germline CDR1 and CDR2 sequences are LNHDA and SQIVND (reference sequence). This CDR3 comprises 16 residues. In DNA, the CDR3 is TGTGCCAGTAGTTCGGGATCGGGACAGGGAATCTACGAGCAGTACTTC. It encodes CASSSGSGQGIYEQYF.

Only a few counts were recorded for this clone. This chain connects TRBV9 to TRBJ1-4; D remains unclear. Germline CDR1 reads SGDLS; CDR2 reads YYNGEE. Trimming left V 4 bases short and J 8 bases short, with 18 bases between. CDR3 size: 15 residues. The DNA of the CDR3 is TGTGCCAGCAGCCCCCTGGGAGGGCGGCAAGAAAAACTGTTTTTT. It codes for CASSPLGGRQEKLFF.

This rearrangement joins TRBV4-3 to TRBJ1-6; D unclear. The CDR3 totals 17 residues. V lost 2 bases to trimming and J lost 9 bases, with 20 bases between them. Germline V gene data show CDR1 as LGHNA and CDR2 as YSLEER. CDR3 sequence (DNA): TGCGCCAGCAGCCAACGCATGGAGGGATTCTTAAGTTCACCCCTCCACTTT. Translated, it gives CASSQRMEGFLSSPLHF.

The chain is built from TRBV7-9 and TRBJ2-1; no clear D. From germline, CDR1 is SEHNR and CDR2 FQNEAQ (reference sequence). CDR3 length: 17 residues. The V and J ends lost 5 bases and 0 bases respectively, with 17 bases between them. The CDR3 region is CASSRVLSFPSYNEQFF. In DNA form, the CDR3 reads TGTGCCAGCAGCCGGGTGTTGAGTTTCCCCTCCTACAATGAGCAGTTCTTC. Variable domain in full (rest from reference TRBV7-9 and TRBJ2-1): DTGVSQNPRHKITKRGQNVTFRCDPISEHNRLYWYRQTLGQGPEFLTYFQNEAQLEKSRLLSDRFSAERPKGSFSTLEIQRTEQGDSAMYLCASSRVLSFPSYNEQFFGPGTRLTVL.

This chain uses TRBV5-1 with TRBJ1-2; D gene uncertain. The germline V gene has CDR1 SGHRS and CDR2 YFSETQ. V shed 1 base and J shed 4 bases, with 5 bases lying between them. The CDR3 is 12 residues long. In DNA form, the CDR3 reads TGCGCCAGCAGCTTGTCCAGCTATGGCTACACCTTC. It encodes CASSLSSYGYTF.

As regards this clone: The sample has other DNA sequences that encode this CDR3 too. The V gene is TRBV29-1, the J gene TRBJ1-1; D is unresolved. Per the germline V gene, CDR1 is SQVTM and CDR2 is ANQGSEA. Deletions cut 5 bases from V and 1 base from J, with 5 bases between. The CDR3 loop spans 11 amino acids. DNA of the CDR3: TGCAGCGTTCGACAGAACACTGAAGCTTTCTTT. Translation gives CSVRQNTEAFF. Filled out from reference TRBV29-1 and TRBJ1-1, the complete variable domain reads SAVISQKPSRDICQRGTSLTIQCQVDSQVTMMFWYRQQPGQSLTLIATANQGSEATYESGFVIDKFPISRPNLTFSTLTVSNMSPEDSSIYLCSVRQNTEAFFGQGTRLTVV.

The chain joins TRBV27 to TRBJ1-4; tentative D call: TRBD1 (6 bases). The V gene's germline CDR1 is MNHEY and CDR2 SMNVEV (reference sequence). The CDR3 runs to 15 residues. Trimming stripped 8 bases from V and 5 bases from J, with 18 bases between. The DNA of the CDR3 is TGTGCCAGCTCCAGCAGGCAGGGGAGAAATGAAAAACTGTTTTTT. Translation gives CASSSRQGRNEKLFF.

This chain connects TRBV11-2 to TRBJ2-1; 10 nucleotides align to TRBD2. Germline-derived CDR1 and CDR2 are SGHAT and FQNNGV. V shed 8 bases and J 0 bases; nucleotides not matched to a gene: 16. The CDR3 totals 19 residues. The CDR3, as DNA: TGTGCCAGCCTAGAATCCCGGCCCCCTAGCGGGAGCTCCTACAATGAGCAGTTCTTC. The encoded protein is CASLESRPPSGSSYNEQFF.

This clone showed up just a few times. This chain joins TRBV15 and TRBJ1-4, with unresolved D. The CDR3 runs to 12 residues. Germline V gives CDR1 LNHNV, CDR2 YYDKDF (reference sequence). Trimming took 10 bases from V and 5 from J, leaving 11 bases between them. This CDR3 reads CASGRGNEKLFF. The CDR3 bases are TGTGCCAGCGGTCGAGGCAATGAAAAACTGTTTTTT.

J is TRBJ1-1 and V is TRBV30, with D perhaps matching TRBD1 (6 bases). The CDR3 runs to 16 residues. The V gene lost 0 bases and the J gene lost 2 bases, with 16 bases spanning the gap. The germline gives CDR1 GTSNPN, CDR2 SVGIG (reference sequence). The CDR3 here is CAWSVRGAPGNTEAFF. The CDR3 DNA sequence: TGTGCCTGGAGTGTCCGGGGGGCCCCGGGAAACACTGAAGCTTTCTTT.

The rearrangement uses TRBV11-3 and TRBJ2-2; 11 nucleotides match TRBD2. Trimming cost V 4 bases and J 6 bases; bases outside gene matches: 10. CDR3 length: 17 amino acids. Germline V CDR1 and CDR2: SGHNT, YENEEA. The chain's CDR3 is CASSSTSGGPWSGELFF. CDR3 coding DNA: TGTGCCAGCAGCTCTACTAGCGGGGGCCCCTGGTCCGGGGAGCTGTTTTTT.

A single count supports this clone. The chain is built from TRBV29-1 and TRBJ1-2, with 9 bases aligning to TRBD1. The CDR3 extends over 14 amino acids. Germline-derived CDR1 and CDR2 are SQVTM and ANQGSEA. The V gene end was trimmed by 1 base and the J gene end by 5 bases; junction bases not matched to a gene: 5. Here the CDR3 reads CSVEGGTGLYGYTF. The CDR3 coding sequence is TGCAGCGTTGAAGGCGGGACAGGGCTTTATGGCTACACCTTC.

The rearrangement uses TRBV20-1 and TRBJ2-7; no reliable D call. The CDR3 consists of 11 residues. Germline V CDR1 and CDR2: DFQATT, SNEGSKA (reference sequence). Between the trimmed V and J ends, which lost 1 base and 4 bases, there was a span of 5 bases. CDR3 sequence: CSARVEYEQYF. DNA of the CDR3: TGCAGTGCTAGAGTTGAGTACGAGCAGTACTTC.

Comment on this clone: The same CDR3 also results from other DNA sequences found in this sample. This rearrangement joins TRBV18 to TRBJ1-1; D possibly corresponds to TRBD1 (6 bases). Trimming stripped 6 bases from V and 1 base from J, with 9 bases between. This CDR3 comprises 13 residues. Germline V CDR1 and CDR2: KGHSH, LQKENI. The CDR3 protein is CASSGQTNTEAFF. The DNA for the CDR3 is TGTGCCAGCTCCGGACAGACGAACACTGAAGCTTTCTTT. The full variable domain, completed using reference TRBV18 and TRBJ1-1, is NAGVMQNPRHLVRRRGQEARLRCSPMKGHSHVYWYRQLPEEGLKFMVYLQKENIIDESGMPKERFSAEFPKEGPSILRIQQVVRGDSAAYFCASSGQTNTEAFFGQGTRLTVV.

The chain has TRBV28 and TRBJ2-7; D may be TRBD1 (5 bases). V was shortened by 3 bases and J by 2 bases, with 8 bases between the two germline ends. This CDR3 comprises 13 residues. CDR1 is MDHEN and CDR2 is SYDVKM in the germline V gene. CDR3 sequence (DNA): TGTGCCAGCAGTTTCAGGGTCCCCTACGAGCAGTACTTC. It codes for CASSFRVPYEQYF.

V gene TRBV6-8 combines with J gene TRBJ2-3; D remains unclear. Germline lookup yields CDR1 MNHGY and CDR2 SAAAGT. The CDR3 length is 16 residues. Trimming removed 0 bases at V and 0 bases at J, with 10 bases between. CDR3 residues: CASSYSVTQSTDTQYF. CDR3 DNA: TGTGCCAGCAGTTACTCTGTGACACAGAGCACAGATACGCAGTATTTT.

V gene TRBV7-2 combines with J gene TRBJ2-1; 7 bases are shared with TRBD1. The J segment lost 3 bases and the V segment lost 2 bases, leaving 10 bases of the junction unmatched. The CDR3 is made up of 17 amino acids. CDR1 is SGHTA and CDR2 is FQGNSA in the germline V gene. The CDR3 region is CASSLHYRGMGYNEQFF. In DNA, the CDR3 is TGTGCCAGCAGCTTACACTACAGGGGAATGGGCTACAATGAGCAGTTCTTC. The variable domain in full, completed from reference TRBV7-2 and TRBJ2-1, reads GAGVSQSPSNKVTEKGKDVELRCDPISGHTALYWYRQSLGQGLEFLIYFQGNSAPDKSGLPSDRFSAERTGGSVSTLTIQRTQQEDSAVYLCASSLHYRGMGYNEQFFGPGTRLTVL.

The DNA of the CDR3 is TGTGCCAGCAGGTGGGAGGGGACGAACACCGGGGAGCTGTTTTTT. This encodes CASRWEGTNTGELFF. This rearrangement joins TRBV27 to TRBJ2-2; 7 bases match TRBD2. This CDR3 region has 15 residues. Germline-derived CDR1 and CDR2 are MNHEY and SMNVEV (reference sequence). Unmatched junction bases numbered 4, after V lost 6 bases and J lost 0 bases.

The chain combines TRBV9 with TRBJ2-5, with TRBD1 as a possible D gene (6 bases). The CDR3 loop spans 15 amino acids. Germline assignment: CDR1 SGDLS and CDR2 YYNGEE. Trimming stripped 4 bases from V and 1 base from J, with 14 bases between. The CDR3, as DNA: TGTGCCAGCAGCCTGGACAGCACTCTCCAAGAGACCCAGTACTTC. The encoded protein is CASSLDSTLQETQYF.

The J gene is TRBJ1-1, the V gene TRBV15, with a tentative D call TRBD1 (5 bases). V was trimmed by 1 base and J by 4 bases, leaving 16 bases between them. The germline V gene has CDR1 LNHNV and CDR2 YYDKDF (reference sequence). This CDR3 is built from 16 residues. CDR3 nucleotides: TGTGCCACCAGCAGAGTTGTGGGGCGGGGAGGCACTGAAGCTTTCTTT. It translates to CATSRVVGRGGTEAFF.